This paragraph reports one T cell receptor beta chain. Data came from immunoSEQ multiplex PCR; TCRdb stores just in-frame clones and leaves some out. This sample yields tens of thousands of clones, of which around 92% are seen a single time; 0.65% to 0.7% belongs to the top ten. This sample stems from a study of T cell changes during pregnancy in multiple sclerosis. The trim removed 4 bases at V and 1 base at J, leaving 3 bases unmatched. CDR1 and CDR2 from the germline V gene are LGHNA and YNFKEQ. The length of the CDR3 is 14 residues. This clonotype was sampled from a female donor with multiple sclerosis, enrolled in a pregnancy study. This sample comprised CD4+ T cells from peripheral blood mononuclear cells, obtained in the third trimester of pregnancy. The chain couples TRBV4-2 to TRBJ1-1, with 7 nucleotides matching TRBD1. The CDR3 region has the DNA TGTGCCAGCAGCCCCGGGACAGCGAACACTGAAGCTTTCTTT. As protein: CASSPGTANTEAFF.